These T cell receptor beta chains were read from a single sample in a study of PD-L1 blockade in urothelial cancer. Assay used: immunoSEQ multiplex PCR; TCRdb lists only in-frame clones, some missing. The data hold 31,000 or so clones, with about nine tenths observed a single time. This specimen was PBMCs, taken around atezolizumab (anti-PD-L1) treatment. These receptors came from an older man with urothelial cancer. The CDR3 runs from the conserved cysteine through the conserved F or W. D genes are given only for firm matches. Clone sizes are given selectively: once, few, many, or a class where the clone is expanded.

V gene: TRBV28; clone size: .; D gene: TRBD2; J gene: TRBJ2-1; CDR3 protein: CASSLYSGTNEQFF; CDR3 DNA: TGTGCCAGCAGTTTATATAGCGGGACCAATGAGCAGTTCTTC
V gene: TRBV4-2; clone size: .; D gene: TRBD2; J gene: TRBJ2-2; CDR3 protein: CASSQDLASGRAQRPGELFF; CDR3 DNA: TGTGCCAGCAGCCAAGATCTAGCAAGCGGGAGGGCTCAAAGACCCGGGGAGCTGTTTTTT
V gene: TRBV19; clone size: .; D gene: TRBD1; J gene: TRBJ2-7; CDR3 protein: CASSPGTGFEQYF; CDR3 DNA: TGTGCCAGTAGTCCCGGGACAGGGTTTGAGCAGTACTTC
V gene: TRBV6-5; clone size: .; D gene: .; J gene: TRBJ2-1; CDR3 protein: CASSYSGRSENEQFF; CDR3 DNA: TGTGCCAGCAGTTACTCGGGGAGGTCTGAGAATGAGCAGTTCTTC
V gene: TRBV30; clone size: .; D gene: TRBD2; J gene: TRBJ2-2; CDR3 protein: CAWRPLSGSSIGELFF; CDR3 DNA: TGTGCCTGGAGACCCTTAAGCGGGAGTTCTATCGGGGAGCTGTTTTTT
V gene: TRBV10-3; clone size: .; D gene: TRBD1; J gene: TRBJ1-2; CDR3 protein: CAIKRGRGREDGYTF; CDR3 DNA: TGTGCCATCAAAAGGGGCAGGGGGAGAGAGGATGGCTACACCTTC
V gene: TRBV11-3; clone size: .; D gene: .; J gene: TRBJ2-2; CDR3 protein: CASSLNRNTGELFF; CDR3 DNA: TGTGCCAGCAGCTTAAACAGAAACACCGGGGAGCTGTTTTTT
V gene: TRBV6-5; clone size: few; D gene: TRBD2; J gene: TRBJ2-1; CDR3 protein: CASSFRSGGGNEQFF; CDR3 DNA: TGTGCCAGCAGTTTTCGTAGCGGGGGGGGAAATGAGCAGTTCTTC
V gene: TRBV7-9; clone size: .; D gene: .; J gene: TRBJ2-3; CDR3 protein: CASTQQTDTQYF; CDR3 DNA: TGTGCCAGCACCCAACAAACGGATACGCAGTATTTT
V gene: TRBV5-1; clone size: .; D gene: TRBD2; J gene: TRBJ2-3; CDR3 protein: CASSLQTSGSNLDTQYF; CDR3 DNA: TGCGCCAGCAGCCTCCAGACTAGCGGGAGTAATTTGGATACGCAGTATTTT
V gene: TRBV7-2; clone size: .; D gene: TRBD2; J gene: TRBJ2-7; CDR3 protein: CASSSRAGAYEQYF; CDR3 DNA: TGTGCCAGCAGCTCCAGAGCGGGAGCCTACGAGCAGTACTTC
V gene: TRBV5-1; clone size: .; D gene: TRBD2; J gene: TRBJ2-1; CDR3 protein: CASSPRGEGRNEQFF; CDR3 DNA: TGCGCCAGCAGTCCGCGGGGGGAGGGCCGCAATGAGCAGTTCTTC
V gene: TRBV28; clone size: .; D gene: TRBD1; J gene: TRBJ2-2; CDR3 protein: CASRRTGVNTGELFF; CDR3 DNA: TGTGCCAGCAGGCGAACAGGGGTAAACACCGGGGAGCTGTTTTTT
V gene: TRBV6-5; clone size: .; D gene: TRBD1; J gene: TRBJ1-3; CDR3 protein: CASSPFRDRGNTIYF; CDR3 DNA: TGTGCCAGCAGTCCATTCCGGGACAGGGGAAACACCATATATTTT
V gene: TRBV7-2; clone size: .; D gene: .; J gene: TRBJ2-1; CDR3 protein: CASSLGQQANEQFF; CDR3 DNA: TGTGCCAGCAGCTTAGGACAACAGGCCAATGAGCAGTTCTTC
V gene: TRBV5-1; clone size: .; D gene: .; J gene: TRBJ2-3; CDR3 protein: CASSLDRPTDTQYF; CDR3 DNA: TGCGCCAGCAGCTTGGACAGGCCCACAGATACGCAGTATTTT
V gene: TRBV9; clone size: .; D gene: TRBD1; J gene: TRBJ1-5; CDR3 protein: CASSVATPPGQGRQPQHF; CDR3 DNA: TGTGCCAGCAGCGTAGCTACTCCGCCGGGACAGGGGCGACAGCCCCAGCATTTT
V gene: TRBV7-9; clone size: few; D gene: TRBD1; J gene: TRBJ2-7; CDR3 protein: CASSVAGTGTEEQYF; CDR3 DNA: TGTGCCAGCAGCGTAGCCGGGACAGGGACGGAGGAGCAGTACTTC
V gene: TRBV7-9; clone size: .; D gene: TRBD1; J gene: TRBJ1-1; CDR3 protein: CASSLMGDRDTEAFF; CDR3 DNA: TGTGCCAGCAGCTTAATGGGAGACAGGGACACTGAAGCTTTCTTT
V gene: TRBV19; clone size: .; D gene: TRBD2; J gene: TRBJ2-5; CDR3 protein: CASRAGDAVVETQYF; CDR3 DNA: TGTGCCAGCAGAGCGGGAGATGCTGTTGTAGAGACCCAGTACTTC
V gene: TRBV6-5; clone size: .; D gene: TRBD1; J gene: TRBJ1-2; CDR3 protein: CASRPGQGVLGYTF; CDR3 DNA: TGTGCCAGCAGACCGGGCCAGGGGGTATTGGGCTACACCTTC
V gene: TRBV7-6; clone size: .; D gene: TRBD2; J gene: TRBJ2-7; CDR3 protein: CASSPGTSGRTYEQYF; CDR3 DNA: TGTGCCAGCAGCCCGGGGACTAGCGGGAGGACCTACGAGCAGTACTTC
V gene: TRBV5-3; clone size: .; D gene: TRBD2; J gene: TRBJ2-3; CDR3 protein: CARSLVSGSRTSTDTQYF; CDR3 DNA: TGTGCCAGAAGCTTGGTTAGCGGGAGCCGGACGAGCACAGATACGCAGTATTTT
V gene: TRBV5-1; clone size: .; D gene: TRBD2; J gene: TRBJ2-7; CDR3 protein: CASSGRLAESYEQYF; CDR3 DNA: TGCGCCAGCAGCGGGAGACTAGCGGAATCCTACGAGCAGTACTTC
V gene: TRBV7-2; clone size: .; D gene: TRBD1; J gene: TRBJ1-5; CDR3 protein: CASSLAGQGNNQPQHF; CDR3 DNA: TGTGCCAGCAGCTTAGCAGGACAGGGGAACAATCAGCCCCAGCATTTT
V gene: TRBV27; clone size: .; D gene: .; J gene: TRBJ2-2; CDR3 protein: CASTRDITGELFF; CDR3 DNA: TGTGCCAGCACCAGGGACATCACCGGGGAGCTGTTTTTT
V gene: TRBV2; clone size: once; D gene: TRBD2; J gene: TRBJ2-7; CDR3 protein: CASRAGSGYEQYF; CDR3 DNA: TGTGCCAGCAGGGCCGGTAGCGGGTACGAGCAGTACTTC
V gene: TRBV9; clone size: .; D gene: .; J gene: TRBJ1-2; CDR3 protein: CASVGDSRGYTF; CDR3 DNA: TGTGCCAGCGTAGGGGACTCGCGTGGCTACACCTTC
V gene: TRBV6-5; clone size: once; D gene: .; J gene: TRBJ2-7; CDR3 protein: CASAGAYEQYF; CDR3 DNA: TGTGCCAGCGCCGGGGCCTACGAGCAGTACTTC
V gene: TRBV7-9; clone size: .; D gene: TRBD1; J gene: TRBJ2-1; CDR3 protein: CASSPNRDRGNEQFF; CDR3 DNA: TGTGCCAGCAGCCCGAACCGGGACAGGGGAAATGAGCAGTTCTTC
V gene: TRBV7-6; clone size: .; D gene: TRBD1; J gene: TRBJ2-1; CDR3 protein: CASSTRDRYDNEQFF; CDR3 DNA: TGTGCCAGCAGCACGCGGGACAGGTACGACAATGAGCAGTTCTTC
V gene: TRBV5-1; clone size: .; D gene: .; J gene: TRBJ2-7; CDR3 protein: CASSLDGSSGEQYF; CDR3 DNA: TGCGCCAGCAGCTTGGACGGGAGTTCAGGCGAGCAGTACTTC
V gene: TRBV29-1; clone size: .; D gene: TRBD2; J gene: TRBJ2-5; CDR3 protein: CSGGGYQETQYF; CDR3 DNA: TGCAGCGGGGGGGGGTACCAAGAGACCCAGTACTTC
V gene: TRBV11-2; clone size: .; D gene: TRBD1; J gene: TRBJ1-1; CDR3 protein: CASGKIWKDRGLPEAFF; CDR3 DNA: TGTGCCAGCGGCAAAATATGGAAGGACAGGGGGCTTCCTGAAGCTTTCTTT
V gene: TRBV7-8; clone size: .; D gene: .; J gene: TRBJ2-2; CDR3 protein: CASSPPGYDTGELFF; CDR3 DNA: TGTGCCAGCAGCCCCCCCGGGTATGACACCGGGGAGCTGTTTTTT
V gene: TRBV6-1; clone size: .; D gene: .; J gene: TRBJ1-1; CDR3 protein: CASGRGAVENTEAFF; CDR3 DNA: TGTGCCAGTGGGAGGGGCGCAGTAGAGAACACTGAAGCTTTCTTT
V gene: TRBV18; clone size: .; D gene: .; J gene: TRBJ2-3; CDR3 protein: CASSPPTSTDTQYF; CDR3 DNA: TGTGCCAGCTCACCACCGACAAGCACAGATACGCAGTATTTT
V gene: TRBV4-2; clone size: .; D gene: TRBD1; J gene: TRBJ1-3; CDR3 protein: CASSPGTGGPGNTIYF; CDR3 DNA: TGTGCCAGCAGCCCCGGGACAGGGGGCCCTGGAAACACCATATATTTT
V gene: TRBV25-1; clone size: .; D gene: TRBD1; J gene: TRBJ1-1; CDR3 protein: CASTTGQGNTEAFF; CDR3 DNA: TGTGCCAGCACCACGGGACAGGGGAACACTGAAGCTTTCTTT
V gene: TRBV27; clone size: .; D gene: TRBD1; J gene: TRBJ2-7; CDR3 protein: CASSLTGTESYEQYF; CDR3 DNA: TGTGCCAGCAGTTTAACCGGGACAGAGAGCTACGAGCAGTACTTC
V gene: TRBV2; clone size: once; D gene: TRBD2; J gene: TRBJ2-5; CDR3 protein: CASSGSARGSSETQYF; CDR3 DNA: TGTGCCAGCAGTGGGTCCGCGCGCGGGAGCTCGGAGACCCAGTACTTC
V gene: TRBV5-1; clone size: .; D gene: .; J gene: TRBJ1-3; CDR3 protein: CASTGSSGNTIYF; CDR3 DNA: TGCGCCAGCACGGGGAGCTCTGGAAACACCATATATTTT
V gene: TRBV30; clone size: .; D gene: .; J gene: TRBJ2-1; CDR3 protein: CAWTTGTGRSGRAGSYNEQFF; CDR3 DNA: TGTGCCTGGACCACCGGGACAGGGAGGAGCGGGAGGGCCGGGTCCTACAATGAGCAGTTCTTC
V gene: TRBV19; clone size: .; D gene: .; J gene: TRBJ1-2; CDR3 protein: CASSNRDGYTF; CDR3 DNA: TGTGCCAGTAGTAACAGGGATGGCTACACCTTC
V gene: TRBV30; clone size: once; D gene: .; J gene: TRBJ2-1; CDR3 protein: CAWSVGGGRSGNEQFF; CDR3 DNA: TGTGCCTGGAGTGTAGGGGGTGGGAGATCGGGTAATGAGCAGTTCTTC
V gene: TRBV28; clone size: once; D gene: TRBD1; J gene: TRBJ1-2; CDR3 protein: CASIVSTGGNYGYTF; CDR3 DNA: TGTGCCAGCATAGTGTCGACAGGGGGCAACTATGGCTACACCTTC
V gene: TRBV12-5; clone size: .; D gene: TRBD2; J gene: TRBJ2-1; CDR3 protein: CASGSSGTSGSSSSYNEQFF; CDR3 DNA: TGTGCTAGTGGTTCATCCGGGACTAGCGGGAGTTCCAGCTCCTACAATGAGCAGTTCTTC
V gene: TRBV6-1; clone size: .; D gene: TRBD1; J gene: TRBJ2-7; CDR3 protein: CASRTTGRHEQYF; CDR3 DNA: TGTGCCAGCAGGACGACAGGGCGGCACGAGCAGTACTTC
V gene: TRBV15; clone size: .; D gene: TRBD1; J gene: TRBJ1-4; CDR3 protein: CATSPSSTGANEKLFF; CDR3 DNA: TGTGCCACCAGCCCTTCTTCGACAGGGGCTAATGAAAAACTGTTTTTT
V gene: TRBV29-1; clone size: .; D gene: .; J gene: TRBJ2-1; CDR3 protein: CSGGKATRGEQFF; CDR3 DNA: TGCAGCGGGGGGAAAGCGACTAGAGGTGAGCAGTTCTTC
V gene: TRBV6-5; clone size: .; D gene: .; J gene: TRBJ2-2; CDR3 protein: CASSPFRGYTGELFF; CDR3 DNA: TGTGCCAGCAGTCCGTTCAGGGGCTACACCGGGGAGCTGTTTTTT
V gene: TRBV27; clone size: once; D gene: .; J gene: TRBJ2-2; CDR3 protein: CASSPITGELFF; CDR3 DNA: TGTGCCAGCAGTCCTATCACCGGGGAGCTGTTTTTT
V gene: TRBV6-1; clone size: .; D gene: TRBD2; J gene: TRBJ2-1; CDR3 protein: CASLSGRVNNEQFF; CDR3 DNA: TGTGCCAGCCTCAGCGGGAGAGTAAACAATGAGCAGTTCTTC